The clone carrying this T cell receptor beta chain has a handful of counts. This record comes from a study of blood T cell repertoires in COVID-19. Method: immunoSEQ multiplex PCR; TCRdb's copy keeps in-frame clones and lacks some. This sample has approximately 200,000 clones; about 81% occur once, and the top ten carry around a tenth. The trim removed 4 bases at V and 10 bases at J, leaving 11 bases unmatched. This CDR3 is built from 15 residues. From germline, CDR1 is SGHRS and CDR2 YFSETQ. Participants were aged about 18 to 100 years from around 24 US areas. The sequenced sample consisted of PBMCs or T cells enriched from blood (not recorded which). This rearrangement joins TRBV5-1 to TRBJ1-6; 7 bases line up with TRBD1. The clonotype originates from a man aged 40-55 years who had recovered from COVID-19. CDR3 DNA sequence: TGCGCCAGCAGCGCCATACAGGGGAGTTTGTCACCCCTCCACTTT. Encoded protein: CASSAIQGSLSPLHF.